This entry lists 7 T cell receptor beta chains sequenced from one sample in a study of T cells in Graves' hyperthyroidism and ophthalmopathy. Amplified TCR beta CDR3 regions came from RNA transcripts. RT-PCR in the first round (using the HTBI primer set) targeted the TCR CDR3. TCRdb processed the multiplex PCR reads anew with MiXCR; each CDR3 protein has one entry. The data contain more than 350,000 distinct CDR3 sequences, roughly 14% of them singletons. The sample taken for sequencing was blood. The receptors come from a woman in her twenties or thirties with Graves' ophthalmopathy.

This chain uses TRBV18 with TRBJ1-2; no clear D. Germline CDR1 KGHSH, CDR2 LQKENI. V lost 2 bases, J lost 6 bases, and 7 bases lay in between. This CDR3 is built from 12 residues. The CDR3 bases are TGTGCCAGCTCACCAGTTGGGGATGGCTACACCTTC. Translated, it gives CASSPVGDGYTF.

On this clonotype: This may be a read error: a much more frequent sequence differs by one nucleotide. This chain joins TRBV2 and TRBJ1-5; a possible D gene is TRBD1 (5 bases). Trimming took 4 bases from V and 0 from J, leaving 22 bases between them. CDR1 is SNHLY and CDR2 is FYNNEI in the germline V gene. The CDR3 is 19 residues long. CDR3 residues: CASSVFMMAGAGSNQPQHF. CDR3 sequence (DNA): TGTGCCAGCAGTGTATTCATGATGGCCGGGGCAGGTAGCAATCAGCCCCAGCATTTT.

Many counts were recorded for this clonotype. V is TRBV20-1 and J is TRBJ2-1; 7 bases map to TRBD1. The V gene end was trimmed by 1 base and the J gene end by 3 bases; junction bases not matched to a gene: 9. The CDR3 extends over 16 amino acids. Germline CDR1 DFQATT, CDR2 SNEGSKA (reference sequence). CDR3 region: CSARGGQALLYNEQFF. The CDR3 DNA reads TGCAGTGCTAGAGGAGGACAGGCCTTACTCTACAATGAGCAGTTCTTC.

The chain recombines TRBV20-1 with TRBJ2-7; D unclear. In germline, CDR1 is DFQATT, CDR2 SNEGSKA (reference sequence). V shed 0 bases and J shed 3 bases, with 0 bases lying between them. The CDR3 has 10 residues. CDR3 nucleotides: TGCAGTGCTAGAGACTACGAGCAGTACTTC. Amino acid sequence: CSARDYEQYF.

This clonotype was recorded a few times. The chain employs TRBV28 and TRBJ2-3; 9 bases agree with TRBD1. Per the germline V gene, CDR1 is MDHEN and CDR2 is SYDVKM. This CDR3 region has 15 residues. V lost 2 bases, J lost 2 bases, and 2 bases stayed unmatched. The CDR3 spells CASSLEQGATDTQYF. The CDR3 DNA follows: TGTGCCAGCAGTTTAGAACAGGGGGCCACAGATACGCAGTATTTT.

A word on this clonotype: A read error may explain this, as a much larger clone is one base away. Written as DNA, the CDR3 is TGTGCCAGCAGTGAATTGGCCGTCGAGCAGTACTTC. It translates to CASSELAVEQYF. The chain links TRBV27 to TRBJ2-7; the D is unclear. Germline CDR1 is MNHEY and CDR2 is SMNVEV (reference sequence). With 5 bases removed from V and 6 bases from J, the gap between germline ends came to 11 bases. The CDR3 is made up of 12 amino acids.

In the case of this clonotype: A single base separates this from a much larger clone, so it may be a read error. The rearrangement joins TRBV30 to TRBJ2-3; unclear D gene. This CDR3 region has 12 residues. Looked up from germline, CDR1 is GTSNPN and CDR2 is SVGIG (reference sequence). The V end lost 2 bases, the J end lost 6 bases, and 9 bases lay between the germline ends. The CDR3 sequence is CAWSLPGDTQYF. CDR3 coding DNA: TGTGCCTGGAGTCTTCCCGGGGATACGCAGTATTTT.